Below, one TCR beta chain is given with its context. Antigen unknown. Every isolated RNA sample was fully reverse transcribed, so sequencing captured expressed TCRB transcripts. Sequencing was performed with immunoSEQ multiplex PCR; in TCRdb, only in-frame clones are kept and a portion is missing. The profile shows 600,000 to 750,000 clones, 9.5% to 15% of them singletons. The V end was cut by 0 bases, the J end by 8 bases, with 14 bases between. This CDR3 spans 15 amino acids. Germline V gives CDR1 GTSNPN, CDR2 SVGIG (reference sequence). The sample comes from a study of beta chain features in type 1 diabetes. Study-level results: When Type 1 diabetes patients were examined, their TCRB CDR3s proved moderately but significantly shorter in all four CD4+ subsets.

In total, each donor contributed a single heparinised blood draw that averaged around 110 mL. The sequence came from a man aged 30 to 39 with type 1 diabetes. Source material: naive CD4+ T cells from blood. The rearrangement uses TRBV30 and TRBJ1-6; D gene unclear. The CDR3 sequence: CAWSVPPDLYSPLHF. CDR3 coding DNA: TGTGCCTGGAGTGTCCCTCCCGACTTGTATTCACCCCTCCACTTT.